This T cell receptor beta chain was sequenced during a study of control samples from healthy donors and cancer patients. CDR1 and CDR2 from the germline V gene are SQVTM and ANQGSEA. This CDR3 has 12 amino acids. The V gene lost 3 bases and the J gene lost 7 bases, with 12 bases spanning the gap. The repertoire was sequenced with immunoSEQ multiplex PCR; TCRdb's copy has only in-frame clones and lacks some. The table shows about 98,000 clones, with approximately 80% occurring only once. This sequence originates from a woman between 25 and 40 years old in good health. The sequencing sample was made of blood. The rearrangement links TRBV29-1 to TRBJ1-2; unclear D gene. The CDR3 loop is CSVDVSSSGYTF. The DNA for the CDR3 is TGCAGCGTTGACGTGAGCTCGTCTGGCTACACCTTC.